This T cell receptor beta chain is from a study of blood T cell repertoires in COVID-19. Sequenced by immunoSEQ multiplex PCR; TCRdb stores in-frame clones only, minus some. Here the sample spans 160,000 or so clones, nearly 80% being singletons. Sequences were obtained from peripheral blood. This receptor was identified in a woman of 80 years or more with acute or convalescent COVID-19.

CDR3 amino acids: CASSQHRSGTTISTDTQYF. The DNA of the CDR3 is TGCGCCAGCAGCCAACATCGGAGCGGGACAACCATTAGCACAGATACGCAGTATTTT. The V call is TRBV4-1, the J call TRBJ2-3, with D possibly being TRBD2 (7 bases). Trimming removed 2 bases from V and 0 bases from J, with 21 bases in between. CDR1 is MGHRA and CDR2 is YSYEKL in the germline V gene. This CDR3 spans 19 amino acids.